This TCR beta chain was sequenced in a study of cytomegalovirus exposure and HLA in healthy donors. Study-wide results and caveats: Versus the roughly 690-donor mean, an Asian-associated ancestry cluster reportedly showed fewer N-insertions in a later analysis. In a later analysis, a missense DCLRE1C variant was linked to TCR beta V- and J-gene trimming.

Germline lookup yields CDR1 MDHEN and CDR2 SYDVKM. The length of the CDR3 is 12 residues. PCR involved 60 Vbeta and 13 Jbeta primers. TCRdb keeps only in-frame clones here, not all; method: immunoSEQ multiplex PCR. The sample holds 280,000 or so clones, roughly 89% seen once. With respect to this clone: Its antigen is undetermined.

The receptor comes from a woman aged 18-35 years in good health and CMV-seronegative. The sequenced material came from PBMCs. The gene calls are TRBV28 and TRBJ1-2, with 11 bases fitting TRBD1. CDR3 region: CVGTGGYYGYTF. In DNA, the CDR3 is TGTGTGGGGACAGGGGGGTACTATGGCTACACCTTC.